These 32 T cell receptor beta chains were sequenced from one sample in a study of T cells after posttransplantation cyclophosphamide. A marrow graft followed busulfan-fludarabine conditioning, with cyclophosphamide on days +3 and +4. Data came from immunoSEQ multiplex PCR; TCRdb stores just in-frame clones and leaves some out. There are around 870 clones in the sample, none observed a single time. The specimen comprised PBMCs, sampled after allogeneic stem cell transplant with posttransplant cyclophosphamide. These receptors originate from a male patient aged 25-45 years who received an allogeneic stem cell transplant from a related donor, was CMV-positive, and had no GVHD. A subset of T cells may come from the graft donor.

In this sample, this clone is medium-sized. The CDR3 bases are TGCGCCAGCAGCCAAGATCTCCTGACAGCGAACATCTTGAATACGCAGTATTTT. Translated: CASSQDLLTANILNTQYF. The V gene is TRBV4-3, the J gene TRBJ2-3, with D perhaps TRBD1 (5 bases). This CDR3 has 18 amino acids. V lost 0 bases, J lost 7 bases, and 23 bases lay in between. Germline V gene data show CDR1 as LGHNA and CDR2 as YSLEER.

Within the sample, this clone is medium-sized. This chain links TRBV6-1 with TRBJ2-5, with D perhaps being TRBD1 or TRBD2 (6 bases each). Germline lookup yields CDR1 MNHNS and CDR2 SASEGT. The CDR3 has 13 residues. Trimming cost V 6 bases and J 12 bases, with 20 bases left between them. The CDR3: CASSIRGPGDEYF. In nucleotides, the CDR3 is TGTGCCAGCAGCATCAGGGGTCCGGGAGACGAGTACTTC.

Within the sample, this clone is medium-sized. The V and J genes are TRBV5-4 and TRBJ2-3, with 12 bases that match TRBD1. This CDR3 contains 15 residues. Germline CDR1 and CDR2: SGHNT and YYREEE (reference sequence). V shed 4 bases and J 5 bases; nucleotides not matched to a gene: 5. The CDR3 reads CASSPGTGGVDTQYF. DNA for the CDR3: TGTGCCAGCAGCCCGGGGACAGGGGGCGTAGATACGCAGTATTTT. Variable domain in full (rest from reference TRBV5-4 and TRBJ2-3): ETGVTQSPTHLIKTRGQQVTLRCSSQSGHNTVSWYQQALGQGPQFIFQYYREEENGRGNFPPRFSGLQFPNYSSELNVNALELDDSALYLCASSPGTGGVDTQYFGPGTRLTVL.

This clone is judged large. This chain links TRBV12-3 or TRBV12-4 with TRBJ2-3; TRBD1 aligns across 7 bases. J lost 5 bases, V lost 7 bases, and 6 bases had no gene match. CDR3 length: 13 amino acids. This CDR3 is CASTDRVGDTQYF. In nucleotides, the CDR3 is TGTGCCAGCACCGACAGGGTTGGAGATACGCAGTATTTT.

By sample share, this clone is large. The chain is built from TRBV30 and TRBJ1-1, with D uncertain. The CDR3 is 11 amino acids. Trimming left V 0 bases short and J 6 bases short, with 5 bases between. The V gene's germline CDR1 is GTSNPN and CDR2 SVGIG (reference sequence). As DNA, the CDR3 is TGTGCCTGGAGTGTACTCGCTGAAGCTTTCTTT. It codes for CAWSVLAEAFF. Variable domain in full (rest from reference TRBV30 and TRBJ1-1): SQTIHQWPATLVQPVGSPLSLECTVEGTSNPNLYWYRQAAGRGLQLLFYSVGIGQISSEVPQNLSASRPQDRQFILSSKKLLLSDSGFYLCAWSVLAEAFFGQGTRLTVV.

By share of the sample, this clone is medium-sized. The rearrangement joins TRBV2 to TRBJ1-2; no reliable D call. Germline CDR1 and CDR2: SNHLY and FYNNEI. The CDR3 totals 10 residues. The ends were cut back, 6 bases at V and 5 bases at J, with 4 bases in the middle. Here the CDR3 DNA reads TGTGCCAGCAGACTTTATGGCTACACCTTC. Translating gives CASRLYGYTF.

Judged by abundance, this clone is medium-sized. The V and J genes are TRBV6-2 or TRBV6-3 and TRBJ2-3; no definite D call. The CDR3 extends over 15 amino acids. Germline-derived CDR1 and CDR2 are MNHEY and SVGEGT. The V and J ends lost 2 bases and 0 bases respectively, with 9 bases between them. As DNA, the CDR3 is TGTGCCAGCAGTTACATTGGTACTAGCACAGATACGCAGTATTTT. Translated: CASSYIGTSTDTQYF.

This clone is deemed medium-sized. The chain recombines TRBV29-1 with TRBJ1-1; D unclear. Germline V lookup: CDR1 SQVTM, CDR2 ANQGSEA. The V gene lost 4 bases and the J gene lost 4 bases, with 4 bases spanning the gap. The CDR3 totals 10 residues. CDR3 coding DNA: TGCAGCGTTGGTAGCACTGAAGCTTTCTTT. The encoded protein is CSVGSTEAFF. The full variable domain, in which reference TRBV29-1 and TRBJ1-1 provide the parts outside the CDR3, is SAVISQKPSRDICQRGTSLTIQCQVDSQVTMMFWYRQQPGQSLTLIATANQGSEATYESGFVIDKFPISRPNLTFSTLTVSNMSPEDSSIYLCSVGSTEAFFGQGTRLTVV.

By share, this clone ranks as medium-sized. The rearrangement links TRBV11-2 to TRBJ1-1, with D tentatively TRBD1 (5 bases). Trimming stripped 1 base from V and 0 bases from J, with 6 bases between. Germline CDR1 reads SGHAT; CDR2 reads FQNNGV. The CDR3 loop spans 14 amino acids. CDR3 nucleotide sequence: TGTGCCAGCAGCTTAGGAGGGGTGAACACTGAAGCTTTCTTT. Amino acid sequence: CASSLGGVNTEAFF.

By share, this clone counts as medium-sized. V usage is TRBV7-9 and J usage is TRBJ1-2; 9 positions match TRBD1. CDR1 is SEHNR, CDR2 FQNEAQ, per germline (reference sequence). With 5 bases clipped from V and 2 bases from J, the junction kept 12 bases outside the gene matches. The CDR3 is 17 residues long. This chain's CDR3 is CASSRAYRGPSNYGYTF. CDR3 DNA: TGTGCCAGCAGCCGCGCCTACAGGGGGCCCTCCAACTATGGCTACACCTTC.

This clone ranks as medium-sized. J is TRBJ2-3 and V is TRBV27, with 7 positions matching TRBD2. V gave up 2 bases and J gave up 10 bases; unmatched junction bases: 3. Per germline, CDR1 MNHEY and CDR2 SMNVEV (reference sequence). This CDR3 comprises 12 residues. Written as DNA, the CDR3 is TGTGCCAGCAGTTTAAGGGCGGGGGCGCAGTATTTT. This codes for CASSLRAGAQYF.

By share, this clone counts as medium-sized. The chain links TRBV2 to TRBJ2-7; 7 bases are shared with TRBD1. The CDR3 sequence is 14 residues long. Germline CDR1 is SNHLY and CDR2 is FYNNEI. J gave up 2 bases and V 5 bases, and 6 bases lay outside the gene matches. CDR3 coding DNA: TGTGCCAGCAGTTATCGACAGGGACCCTACGAGCAGTACTTC. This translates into CASSYRQGPYEQYF.

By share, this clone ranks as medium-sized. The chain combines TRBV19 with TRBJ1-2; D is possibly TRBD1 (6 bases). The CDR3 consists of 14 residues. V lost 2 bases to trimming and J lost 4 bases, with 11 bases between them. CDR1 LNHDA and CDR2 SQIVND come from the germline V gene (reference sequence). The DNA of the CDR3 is TGTGCCAGTAGTATACTAGGGGGTTTCTATGGCTACACCTTC. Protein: CASSILGGFYGYTF. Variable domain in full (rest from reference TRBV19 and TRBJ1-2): DGGITQSPKYLFRKEGQNVTLSCEQNLNHDAMYWYRQDPGQGLRLIYYSQIVNDFQKGDIAEGYSVSREKKESFPLTVTSAQKNPTAFYLCASSILGGFYGYTFGSGTRLTVV.

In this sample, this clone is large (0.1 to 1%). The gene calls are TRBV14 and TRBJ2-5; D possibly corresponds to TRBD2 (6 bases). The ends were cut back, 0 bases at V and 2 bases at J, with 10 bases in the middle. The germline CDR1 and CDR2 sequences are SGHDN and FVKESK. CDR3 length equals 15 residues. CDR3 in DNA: TGTGCCAGCAGCCAAGATCGTGGGGGGCAAGAGACCCAGTACTTC. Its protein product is CASSQDRGGQETQYF.

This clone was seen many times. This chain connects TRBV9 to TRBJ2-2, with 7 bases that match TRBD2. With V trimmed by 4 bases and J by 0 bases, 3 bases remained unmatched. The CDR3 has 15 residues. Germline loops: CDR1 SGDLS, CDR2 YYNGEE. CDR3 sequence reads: CASSSSGTNTGELFF. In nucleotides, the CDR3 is TGTGCCAGCAGCTCAAGCGGGACGAACACCGGGGAGCTGTTTTTT. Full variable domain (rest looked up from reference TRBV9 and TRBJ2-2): DSGVTQTPKHLITATGQRVTLRCSPRSGDLSVYWYQQSLDQGLQFLIQYYNGEERAKGNILERFSAQQFPDLHSELNLSSLELGDSALYFCASSSSGTNTGELFFGEGSRLTVL.

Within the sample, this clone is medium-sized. CDR3 bases: TGTGCTAGTGGTTTGTTCGGGGGGGGGCTCGGGGAGACCCAGTACTTC. It encodes CASGLFGGGLGETQYF. The chain carries TRBV12-5 and TRBJ2-5; 8 positions agree with TRBD2. This CDR3 region has 16 residues. With 2 bases clipped from V and 5 bases from J, the junction kept 10 bases outside the gene matches. Germline CDR1 is LGHNT and CDR2 is FRNRAP.

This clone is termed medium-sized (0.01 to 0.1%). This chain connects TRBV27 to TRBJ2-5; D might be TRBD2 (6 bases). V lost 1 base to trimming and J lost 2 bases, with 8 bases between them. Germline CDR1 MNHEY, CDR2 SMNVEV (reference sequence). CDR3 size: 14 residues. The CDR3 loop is CASSLFGGQETQYF. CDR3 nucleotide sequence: TGTGCCAGCAGTTTATTCGGGGGTCAAGAGACCCAGTACTTC.

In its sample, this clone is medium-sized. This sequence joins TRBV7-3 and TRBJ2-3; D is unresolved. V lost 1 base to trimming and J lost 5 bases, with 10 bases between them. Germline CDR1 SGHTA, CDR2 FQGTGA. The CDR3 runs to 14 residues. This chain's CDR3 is CASSLIGVRDTQYF. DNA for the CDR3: TGTGCCAGCAGCTTAATTGGTGTCAGAGATACGCAGTATTTT.

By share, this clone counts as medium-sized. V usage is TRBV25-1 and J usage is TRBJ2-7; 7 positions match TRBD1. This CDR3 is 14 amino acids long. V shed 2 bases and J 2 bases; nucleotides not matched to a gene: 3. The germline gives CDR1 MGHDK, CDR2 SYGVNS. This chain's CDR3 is CASSEKGAAYEQYF. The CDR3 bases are TGTGCCAGCAGTGAAAAGGGGGCTGCCTACGAGCAGTACTTC.

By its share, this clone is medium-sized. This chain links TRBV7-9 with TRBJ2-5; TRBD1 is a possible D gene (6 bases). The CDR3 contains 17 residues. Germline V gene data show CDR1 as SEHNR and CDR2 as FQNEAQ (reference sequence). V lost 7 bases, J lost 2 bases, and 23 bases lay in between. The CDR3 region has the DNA TGTGCCAGCATCAGGATTACCGGGACACCCCGACAAGAGACCCAGTACTTC. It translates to CASIRITGTPRQETQYF.

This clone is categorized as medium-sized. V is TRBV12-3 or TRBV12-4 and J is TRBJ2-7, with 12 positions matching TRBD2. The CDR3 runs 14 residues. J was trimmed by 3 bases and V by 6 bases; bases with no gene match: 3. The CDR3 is CASRSTSGGYEQYF. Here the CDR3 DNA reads TGTGCCAGCAGATCGACTAGCGGGGGCTACGAGCAGTACTTC.

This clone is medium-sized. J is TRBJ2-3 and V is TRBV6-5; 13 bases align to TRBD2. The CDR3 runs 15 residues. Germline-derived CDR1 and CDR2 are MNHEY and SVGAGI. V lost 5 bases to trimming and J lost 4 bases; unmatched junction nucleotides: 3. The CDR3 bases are TGTGCCAGCAGTCTAACTAGCGGGGGGGCAGATACGCAGTATTTT. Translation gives CASSLTSGGADTQYF.

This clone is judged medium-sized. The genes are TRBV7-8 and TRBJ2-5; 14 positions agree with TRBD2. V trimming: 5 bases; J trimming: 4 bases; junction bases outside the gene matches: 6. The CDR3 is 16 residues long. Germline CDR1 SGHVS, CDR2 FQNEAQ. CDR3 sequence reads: CASSLYGTSGRETQYF. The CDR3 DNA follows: TGTGCCAGCAGCCTTTACGGGACTAGCGGGAGAGAGACCCAGTACTTC.

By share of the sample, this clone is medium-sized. CDR3 in DNA: TGTGCCAGCAGCTCCGCGGGGAGGAACACTGAAGCTTTCTTT. Its protein is CASSSAGRNTEAFF. The chain joins TRBV7-3 to TRBJ1-1; D is unresolved. The germline V gene encodes CDR1 SGHTA and CDR2 FQGTGA. The CDR3 sequence is 14 residues long. The V end lost 4 bases, the J end lost 1 base, and 10 bases lay between the germline ends.

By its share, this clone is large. The DNA for the CDR3 is TGTGCCAGTAGTTTCAATAGCAACCGGGAGCTGTTTTTT. Protein sequence: CASSFNSNRELFF. The chain recombines TRBV19 with TRBJ2-2; D not certain. Germline-derived CDR1 and CDR2 are LNHDA and SQIVND (reference sequence). The CDR3 has 13 residues. Between the trimmed V and J ends, which lost 5 bases and 9 bases, there was a span of 13 bases.

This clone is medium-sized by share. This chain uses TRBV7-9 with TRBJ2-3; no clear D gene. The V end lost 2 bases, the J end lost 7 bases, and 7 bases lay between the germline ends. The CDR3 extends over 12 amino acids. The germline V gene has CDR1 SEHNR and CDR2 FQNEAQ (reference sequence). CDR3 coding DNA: TGTGCCAGCAGCTTATCAACAAATACGCAGTATTTT. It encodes CASSLSTNTQYF. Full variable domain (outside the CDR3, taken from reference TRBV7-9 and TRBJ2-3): DTGVSQNPRHKITKRGQNVTFRCDPISEHNRLYWYRQTLGQGPEFLTYFQNEAQLEKSRLLSDRFSAERPKGSFSTLEIQRTEQGDSAMYLCASSLSTNTQYFGPGTRLTVL.

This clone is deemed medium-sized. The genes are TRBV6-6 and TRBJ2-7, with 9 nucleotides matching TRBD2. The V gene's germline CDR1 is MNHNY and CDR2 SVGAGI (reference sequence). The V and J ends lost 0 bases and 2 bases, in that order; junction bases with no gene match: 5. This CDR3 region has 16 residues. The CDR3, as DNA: TGTGCCAGCAGTTACTCGTGGCTAGCGGGGACCTACGAGCAGTACTTC. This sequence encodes CASSYSWLAGTYEQYF.

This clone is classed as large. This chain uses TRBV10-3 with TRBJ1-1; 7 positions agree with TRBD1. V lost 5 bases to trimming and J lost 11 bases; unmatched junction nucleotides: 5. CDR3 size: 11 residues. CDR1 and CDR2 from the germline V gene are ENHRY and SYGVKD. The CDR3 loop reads CAISTGASAFF. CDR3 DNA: TGTGCCATCAGTACAGGGGCGAGCGCTTTCTTT.

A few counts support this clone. The CDR3 nucleotides are TGCGCCAGCAGCCTCTTAGGGCCGACTAACGGGGGAAGGGTCCAAGAGACCCAGTACTTC. Amino acids: CASSLLGPTNGGRVQETQYF. This chain connects TRBV5-1 to TRBJ2-5; tentatively, D is TRBD2 (6 bases). The CDR3 contains 20 residues. Germline loops: CDR1 SGHRS, CDR2 YFSETQ. Trimming cost V 4 bases and J 1 base, with 29 bases left between them.

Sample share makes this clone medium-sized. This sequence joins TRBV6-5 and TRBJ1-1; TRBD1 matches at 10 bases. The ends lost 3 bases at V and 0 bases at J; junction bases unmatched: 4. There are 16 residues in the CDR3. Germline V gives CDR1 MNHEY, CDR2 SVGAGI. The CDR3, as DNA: TGTGCCAGCAGTTATGACAGGGGGCTTATGAACACTGAAGCTTTCTTT. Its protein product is CASSYDRGLMNTEAFF.

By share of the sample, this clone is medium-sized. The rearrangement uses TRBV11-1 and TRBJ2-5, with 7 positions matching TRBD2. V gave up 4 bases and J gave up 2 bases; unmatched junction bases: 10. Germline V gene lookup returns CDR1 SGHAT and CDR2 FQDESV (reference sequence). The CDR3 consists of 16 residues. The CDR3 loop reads CASSYRLARVQETQYF. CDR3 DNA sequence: TGTGCCAGCAGCTATAGACTAGCTAGGGTACAAGAGACCCAGTACTTC.

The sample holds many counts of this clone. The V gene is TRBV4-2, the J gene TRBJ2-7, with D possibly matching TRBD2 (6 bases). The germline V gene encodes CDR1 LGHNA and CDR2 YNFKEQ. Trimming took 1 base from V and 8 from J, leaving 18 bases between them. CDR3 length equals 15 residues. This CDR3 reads CASSQVTGVGYKQYF. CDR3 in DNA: TGTGCCAGCAGCCAAGTGACGGGGGTGGGTTACAAGCAGTACTTC.